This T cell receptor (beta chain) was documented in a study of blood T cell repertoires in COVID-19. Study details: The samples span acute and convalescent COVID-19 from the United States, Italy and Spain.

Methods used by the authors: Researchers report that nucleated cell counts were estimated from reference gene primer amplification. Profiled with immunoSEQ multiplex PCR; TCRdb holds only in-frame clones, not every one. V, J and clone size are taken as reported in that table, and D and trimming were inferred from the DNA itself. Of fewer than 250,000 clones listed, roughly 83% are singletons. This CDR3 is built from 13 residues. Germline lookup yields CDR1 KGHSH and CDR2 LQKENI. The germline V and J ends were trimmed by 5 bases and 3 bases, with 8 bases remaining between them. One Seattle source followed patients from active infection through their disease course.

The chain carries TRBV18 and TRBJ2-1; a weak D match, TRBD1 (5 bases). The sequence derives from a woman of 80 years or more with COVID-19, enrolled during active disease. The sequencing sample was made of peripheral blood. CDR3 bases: TGTGCCAGCTCAGACAGTATCTACAATGAGCAGTTCTTC. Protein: CASSDSIYNEQFF.